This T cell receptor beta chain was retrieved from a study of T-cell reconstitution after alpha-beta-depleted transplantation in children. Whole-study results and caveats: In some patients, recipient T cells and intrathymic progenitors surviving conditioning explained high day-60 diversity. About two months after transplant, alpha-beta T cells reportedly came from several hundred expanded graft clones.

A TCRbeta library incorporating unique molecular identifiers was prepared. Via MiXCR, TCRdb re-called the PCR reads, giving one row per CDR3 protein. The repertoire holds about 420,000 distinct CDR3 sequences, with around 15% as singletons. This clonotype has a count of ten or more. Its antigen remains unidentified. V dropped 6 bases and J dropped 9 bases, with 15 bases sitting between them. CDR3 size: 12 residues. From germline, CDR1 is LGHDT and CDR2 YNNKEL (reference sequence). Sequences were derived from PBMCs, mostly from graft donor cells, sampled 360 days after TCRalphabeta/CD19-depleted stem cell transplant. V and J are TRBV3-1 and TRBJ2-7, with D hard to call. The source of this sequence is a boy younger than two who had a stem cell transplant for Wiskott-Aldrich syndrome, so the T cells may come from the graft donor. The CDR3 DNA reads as TGTGCCAGCAGTCTGAAAGGGCTCCGGCAGTACTTC. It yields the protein CASSLKGLRQYF.